The 19 T cell receptor beta chains reported below all come from one sample, sequenced in a study of T cell responses to AZD1222 COVID-19 vaccine. This table comes from immunoSEQ multiplex PCR, and its TCRdb copy is limited to in-frame clones, with some not included. The sample includes 65,000 to 95,000 clones, 90% to 95% seen only once; the top ten take 5.5% to 9%. The sequenced sample was peripheral blood, obtained on day 0 of MenACWY control vaccination. All receptors come from an adult in good health.

This clone appeared a single time. The chain has TRBV7-9 and TRBJ2-5, with D possibly TRBD1 on 5 matching bases. Germline lookup yields CDR1 SEHNR and CDR2 FQNEAQ (reference sequence). The ends were cut back, 2 bases at V and 2 bases at J, with 9 bases in the middle. CDR3 length: 14 amino acids. CDR3 protein: CASSLMAGQETQYF. In DNA, the CDR3 is TGTGCCAGCAGCTTAATGGCAGGGCAAGAGACCCAGTACTTC. Filled out from reference TRBV7-9 and TRBJ2-5, the complete variable domain reads DTGVSQNPRHKITKRGQNVTFRCDPISEHNRLYWYRQTLGQGPEFLTYFQNEAQLEKSRLLSDRFSAERPKGSFSTLEIQRTEQGDSAMYLCASSLMAGQETQYFGPGTRLLVL.

The chain has TRBV5-1 and TRBJ2-2, with TRBD2 matching over 7 bases. Trimming cost V 4 bases and J 4 bases; bases outside gene matches: 10. The CDR3 runs to 16 residues. Germline V gene data show CDR1 as SGHRS and CDR2 as YFSETQ. The CDR3 DNA follows: TGCGCCAGCAGCGCAGAACCAGCGGGGTTCACCGGGGAGCTGTTTTTT. It translates to CASSAEPAGFTGELFF.

The chain uses TRBV6-5 and TRBJ2-1; 7 bases are shared with TRBD1. Per the germline V gene, CDR1 is MNHEY and CDR2 is SVGAGI. V was pared by 6 bases and J by 7 bases, with 6 bases of the junction left unmatched. The CDR3 sequence is 13 residues long. CDR3 in amino acids: CASRGDSRNEQFF. Written as DNA, the CDR3 is TGTGCCAGCAGAGGGGACAGCCGAAATGAGCAGTTCTTC.

The genes are TRBV11-2 and TRBJ1-1; weak D call: TRBD1 (5 bases). Per the germline V gene, CDR1 is SGHAT and CDR2 is FQNNGV. V was clipped by 7 bases and J by 5 bases, with 17 bases between them. There are 14 residues in the CDR3. CDR3 loop: CASTGGWGRTEAFF. CDR3 DNA: TGTGCCAGCACCGGAGGATGGGGCAGGACTGAAGCTTTCTTT.

This chain connects TRBV7-9 to TRBJ1-1; possibly TRBD1 for D (5 bases). The CDR3 consists of 15 residues. Trimming cost V 4 bases and J 1 base, with 13 bases left between them. CDR1 and CDR2 from the germline V gene are SEHNR and FQNEAQ (reference sequence). The CDR3 region is CASSSNVGGNTEAFF. The CDR3 DNA reads TGTGCCAGCAGCTCGAACGTCGGGGGGAACACTGAAGCTTTCTTT.

The rearrangement uses TRBV6-5 and TRBJ2-7, with D unresolved. V gave up 2 bases and J gave up 3 bases, with 11 bases separating them. Germline V lookup: CDR1 MNHEY, CDR2 SVGAGI. The CDR3 is made up of 14 amino acids. In nucleotides, the CDR3 is TGTGCCAGCAGTTACGGATCCACAGACTACGAGCAGTACTTC. This translates into CASSYGSTDYEQYF.

The V gene is TRBV5-1, the J gene TRBJ1-2; no clear D. V was trimmed by 1 base and J by 8 bases, leaving 18 bases between them. Germline CDR1 reads SGHRS; CDR2 reads YFSETQ. This CDR3 has 15 amino acids. CDR3 sequence (DNA): TGCGCCAGCAGCTTGTCACACAGCTCCAGTAGGGGCTACACCTTC. Its protein product is CASSLSHSSSRGYTF.

The chain is built from TRBV27 and TRBJ2-3; 14 nucleotides align to TRBD2. The CDR3 is made up of 17 amino acids. Trimming at V came to 6 bases and at J to 8 bases, leaving 13 bases not matched to a gene. Germline CDR1 is MNHEY and CDR2 is SMNVEV (reference sequence). As DNA, the CDR3 is TGTGCCAGCAGCGGACTAGCGGGAGGTTCATTTGGCGGTACGCAGTATTTT. Translating it yields CASSGLAGGSFGGTQYF.

This clone has a single count. The chain combines TRBV6-6 with TRBJ2-7, with TRBD1 matching over 7 bases. With 0 bases clipped from V and 0 bases from J, the junction kept 2 bases outside the gene matches. Germline V gene sequence: CDR1 MNHNY, CDR2 SVGAGI (reference sequence). CDR3 length equals 15 residues. CDR3 sequence: CASSYSGQSSYEQYF. The CDR3 DNA reads TGTGCCAGCAGTTACTCGGGACAGAGCTCCTACGAGCAGTACTTC.

CDR3 in amino acids: CASRAGSGEGTGELFF. CDR3 coding DNA: TGTGCAAGTCGCGCCGGATCAGGGGAGGGGACCGGGGAGCTGTTTTTT. The rearrangement joins TRBV12-2 to TRBJ2-2; the table calls TRBD2, which could not be checked here. TRBV12-2 is classified as a pseudogene. The CDR3 length is 16 residues.

In its sample, this clone was seen once. The J gene is TRBJ1-1, the V gene TRBV7-2; D gene ambiguous. CDR3 length equals 14 residues. V dropped 7 bases and J dropped 5 bases, with 17 bases sitting between them. Germline CDR1 and CDR2: SGHTA and FQGNSA. The CDR3 nucleotides are TGTGCCAGCAAGACGGCCGGGGAAGAAACTGAAGCTTTCTTT. Amino acids: CASKTAGEETEAFF.

The gene calls are TRBV9 and TRBJ1-6; D unclear. Germline V CDR1 and CDR2: SGDLS, YYNGEE. V lost 4 bases to trimming and J lost 9 bases, with 17 bases between them. CDR3 size: 15 residues. DNA of the CDR3: TGTGCCAGCAGCCTTCTTGGGTCTCTTACTTCACCCCTCCACTTT. Translation gives CASSLLGSLTSPLHF.

This clone showed up just once. V usage is TRBV28 and J usage is TRBJ1-1, with no clear D. This CDR3 has 16 residues. Trimming took off 5 bases at V and 7 bases at J, with 23 bases between the two ends. Germline-derived CDR1 and CDR2 are MDHEN and SYDVKM. The CDR3 nucleotides are TGTGCCAGCAGTACTCCGGGCCCGGCCTTGGGTATTGAAGCTTTCTTT. It codes for CASSTPGPALGIEAFF. Full variable domain (remainder filled in from reference TRBV28 and TRBJ1-1): DVKVTQSSRYLVKRTGEKVFLECVQDMDHENMFWYRQDPGLGLRLIYFSYDVKMKEKGDIPEGYSVSREKKERFSLILESASTNQTSMYLCASSTPGPALGIEAFFGQGTRLTVV.

The rearrangement joins TRBV7-2 to TRBJ2-1; unclear D gene. This CDR3 is 16 amino acids long. Germline V gene lookup returns CDR1 SGHTA and CDR2 FQGNSA. Between the trimmed V and J ends, which lost 4 bases and 6 bases, there was a span of 19 bases. The CDR3: CASSSQTSVVFNEQFF. CDR3 DNA: TGTGCCAGCAGCTCACAGACGTCTGTGGTATTCAATGAGCAGTTCTTC. The entire variable domain, with the rest obtained from reference TRBV7-2 and TRBJ2-1, is as follows: GAGVSQSPSNKVTEKGKDVELRCDPISGHTALYWYRQSLGQGLEFLIYFQGNSAPDKSGLPSDRFSAERTGGSVSTLTIQRTQQEDSAVYLCASSSQTSVVFNEQFFGPGTRLTVL.

V usage is TRBV11-2 and J usage is TRBJ2-2; tentative D call: TRBD1 (6 bases). V was trimmed by 2 bases and J by 4 bases, leaving 17 bases between them. The germline V gene encodes CDR1 SGHAT and CDR2 FQNNGV. The length of the CDR3 is 17 residues. The CDR3 sequence is CASSLLSGTTVTGELFF. The CDR3 coding sequence is TGTGCCAGCAGCTTACTGTCAGGGACAACAGTCACCGGGGAGCTGTTTTTT.

J is TRBJ2-2 and V is TRBV24-1, with 7 bases that match TRBD1. Germline CDR1 reads KGHDR; CDR2 reads SFDVKD. V was clipped by 1 base and J by 0 bases; unmatched bases: 1. The CDR3 extends over 16 amino acids. The CDR3 bases are TGTGCCACCAGTGATTTAGGACAGGCGAACACCGGGGAGCTGTTTTTT. It yields the protein CATSDLGQANTGELFF.

The chain links TRBV19 to TRBJ2-3; 7 nucleotides match TRBD1. The germline gives CDR1 LNHDA, CDR2 SQIVND (reference sequence). This CDR3 is built from 15 residues. V trimming: 9 bases; J trimming: 1 base; junction bases outside the gene matches: 10. The CDR3 spells CASARGGYGTDTQYF. CDR3 nucleotide sequence: TGTGCCAGCGCCCGAGGGGGCTACGGCACAGATACGCAGTATTTT.

The chain joins TRBV18 to TRBJ2-7, with TRBD1 matching over 8 bases. With 7 bases clipped from V and 7 bases from J, the junction kept 9 bases outside the gene matches. Germline V CDR1 and CDR2: KGHSH, LQKENI. The CDR3 is 13 residues long. The CDR3 DNA reads as TGTGCCAGCTTCCTGGACAGGGCCGAGGAGCAGTACTTC. This gives the protein CASFLDRAEEQYF.

The chain employs TRBV28 and TRBJ1-1, with 7 bases identical to TRBD1. This CDR3 contains 14 residues. Germline lookup yields CDR1 MDHEN and CDR2 SYDVKM. Trimming at V came to 5 bases and at J to 3 bases, leaving 6 bases not matched to a gene. For the CDR3, the DNA is TGTGCCAGCAGTCCAATAAGGGGGCACACTGAAGCTTTCTTT. Protein sequence: CASSPIRGHTEAFF. Filled out from reference TRBV28 and TRBJ1-1, the complete variable domain reads DVKVTQSSRYLVKRTGEKVFLECVQDMDHENMFWYRQDPGLGLRLIYFSYDVKMKEKGDIPEGYSVSREKKERFSLILESASTNQTSMYLCASSPIRGHTEAFFGQGTRLTVV.